Below are 11 T cell receptor beta chains sequenced from a single sample in a study of T cells after yellow fever vaccination. TCRdb redid the calling of the 5' RACE reads with MiXCR, one entry per CDR3 protein. The sample includes about 550,000 distinct CDR3 sequences, about a fifth of them seen just once. The sequencing used PBMCs, collected 15 days after the yellow fever booster vaccination. Every receptor here comes from a young man who received the YFV17D yellow fever vaccine.

The chain recombines TRBV7-9 with TRBJ2-7, with D tentatively TRBD1 or TRBD2 (7 bases each). Germline V gives CDR1 SEHNR, CDR2 FQNEAQ (reference sequence). CDR3 length: 14 amino acids. Trimming removed 4 bases at V and 7 bases at J, with 17 bases between. CDR3 nucleotides: TGTGCCAGCAGCTCGTTACAGGGGCGGGGGGAGCAGTACTTC. Its translation: CASSSLQGRGEQYF.

This clonotype was detected only once. The CDR3 nucleotides read TGCGCCAGGAAGGGACTAGCCAAAAACATTCAGTACTTC. Its protein is CARKGLAKNIQYF. The chain recombines TRBV5-1 with TRBJ2-4; the D gene is possibly TRBD2 (6 bases). CDR3 length: 13 amino acids. CDR1 is SGHRS, CDR2 YFSETQ, per germline. V lost 8 bases and J lost 0, with 9 bases in between.

The chain is built from TRBV4-2 and TRBJ2-3; D not certain. Trimming shortened V by 0 bases and J by 0 bases, and 16 bases separated the two germline ends. The CDR3 consists of 18 residues. CDR1 and CDR2 (germline): LGHNA, YNFKEQ. CDR3 residues: CASSQDRYRGSSTDTQYF. CDR3 bases: TGTGCCAGCAGCCAAGATCGGTACCGAGGTTCTAGCACAGATACGCAGTATTTT.

This clonotype appeared a few times. This sequence joins TRBV7-9 and TRBJ2-5; no clear D gene. There are 13 residues in the CDR3. The V gene's germline CDR1 is SEHNR and CDR2 FQNEAQ (reference sequence). V was shortened by 5 bases and J by 9 bases, with 16 bases between the two germline ends. The DNA of the CDR3 is TGTGCCAGCAGCCCGGACCCTCGTGGGGCCCAGTACTTC. Its protein is CASSPDPRGAQYF.

This chain joins TRBV6-5 and TRBJ2-7; TRBD1 is a possible D gene (6 bases). CDR1 and CDR2 from the germline V gene are MNHEY and SVGAGI. The CDR3 loop spans 14 amino acids. V lost 0 bases and J 2 bases, leaving 8 bases between the germline ends. The CDR3 here is CASSYSRGAYEQYF. The CDR3 DNA follows: TGTGCCAGCAGTTACTCCAGGGGAGCCTACGAGCAGTACTTC.

This clonotype was seen a few times. The V gene is TRBV25-1, the J gene TRBJ2-7, with TRBD2 identical over 10 bases. This CDR3 region has 13 residues. Germline V gene sequence: CDR1 MGHDK, CDR2 SYGVNS. V was clipped by 8 bases and J by 6 bases; unmatched bases: 7. The CDR3 loop reads CASRGTSVSEQYF. The CDR3 DNA reads TGTGCCAGCCGGGGGACTAGCGTGTCCGAGCAGTACTTC.

This clonotype has just a few counts. The chain has TRBV19 and TRBJ2-3; TRBD1 matches at 8 bases. CDR1 and CDR2 from the germline V gene are LNHDA and SQIVND (reference sequence). J gave up 4 bases and V 7 bases, and 19 bases lay outside the gene matches. The CDR3 spans 18 residues. CDR3 coding DNA: TGTGCCAGTAATCTCCACAGGGGGATACCCGGATCGGCAGATACGCAGTATTTT. Protein product: CASNLHRGIPGSADTQYF.

This clonotype was seen only a few times. The chain carries TRBV29-1 and TRBJ2-5; 7 positions agree with TRBD1. J lost 4 bases, V lost 5 bases, and 4 bases had no gene match. The length of the CDR3 is 12 residues. Looked up from germline, CDR1 is SQVTM and CDR2 is ANQGSEA. CDR3 residues: CSVSTGVETQYF. The CDR3 nucleotides read TGCAGCGTTAGCACAGGGGTAGAGACCCAGTACTTC.

In this sample, this clonotype turned up a few times. The chain joins TRBV20-1 to TRBJ1-2; D remains unclear. V was cut by 5 bases and J by 4 bases, with 8 bases left in between. Germline V gene sequence: CDR1 DFQATT, CDR2 SNEGSKA (reference sequence). This CDR3 is 11 amino acids long. CDR3 sequence (DNA): TGCAGTGCTTCCGACGGCTATGGCTACACCTTC. Translation gives CSASDGYGYTF.

The sample holds many counts of this clonotype. The CDR3 coding sequence is TGTGCCAGCAGCCAAGGTGGGACAGGGCCTCAGCCCCAGCATTTT. Its protein product is CASSQGGTGPQPQHF. This chain uses TRBV3-1 with TRBJ1-5; 9 nucleotides agree with TRBD1. V lost 1 base to trimming and J lost 6 bases; unmatched junction nucleotides: 4. CDR3 length: 15 residues. The germline V gene encodes CDR1 LGHDT and CDR2 YNNKEL (reference sequence).

This clonotype was seen ten or more times. V usage is TRBV5-5 and J usage is TRBJ2-5; D unclear. Germline assignment: CDR1 SGHKS and CDR2 YYEKEE (reference sequence). V was shortened by 4 bases and J by 3 bases, with 10 bases between the two germline ends. The CDR3 spans 13 residues. In DNA form, the CDR3 reads TGTGCCAGCAGCCCGTTTGGGGAAGAGACCCAGTACTTC. Residues: CASSPFGEETQYF.